These T cell receptor beta chains were read from a single sample in a study of breast tumors, draining lymph nodes, adjacent tissues. TCRdb reanalysed the multiplex PCR reads using MiXCR and keeps one entry per CDR3 protein. The repertoire holds tens of thousands of distinct CDR3 sequences, under 25% seen once, with about 7.6% in the top ten. Sequenced material: breast tumor tissue. These receptors were obtained from a female donor with breast cancer. Some clones in this sample may be carry-over from other donors' samples. Both conserved end residues are part of each CDR3. The order of the fields is V gene, J gene, CDR3 protein.

v_gene: TRBV7-9
j_gene: TRBJ1-3
CDR3aa: CASSSHSESGNTIYF

v_gene: TRBV15
j_gene: TRBJ1-4
CDR3aa: CATSRDRPAGGEKLFF

v_gene: TRBV30
j_gene: TRBJ2-7
CDR3aa: CAWSVWGRVGEQYF

v_gene: TRBV6-5
j_gene: TRBJ2-5
CDR3aa: CASSIGGGEETQYF

v_gene: TRBV12-3/TRBV12-4
j_gene: TRBJ2-7
CDR3aa: CASTGRGPSSYEQYF

v_gene: TRBV6-1
j_gene: TRBJ1-1
CDR3aa: CASNIDRINTEAFF

v_gene: TRBV11-3
j_gene: TRBJ2-1
CDR3aa: CASSPRLSSEQFF

v_gene: TRBV20-1
j_gene: TRBJ2-5
CDR3aa: CSAPPPAGGQETQYF

v_gene: TRBV27
j_gene: TRBJ2-1
CDR3aa: CAPSEYNEQFF

v_gene: TRBV20-1
j_gene: TRBJ2-2
CDR3aa: CSATRGSTGELFF

v_gene: TRBV29-1
j_gene: TRBJ2-1
CDR3aa: CSVESSPNNEQFF

v_gene: TRBV29-1
j_gene: TRBJ1-2
CDR3aa: CSVDIWESSGYTF

v_gene: TRBV29-1
j_gene: TRBJ2-5
CDR3aa: CSVEDPASGAYF

v_gene: TRBV19
j_gene: TRBJ2-1
CDR3aa: CASSIDPPGGPNEQFF

v_gene: TRBV20-1
j_gene: TRBJ2-7
CDR3aa: CSARGLRTSGSLVF

v_gene: TRBV6-5
j_gene: TRBJ2-7
CDR3aa: CASSYSGVRSYEQYF

v_gene: TRBV24-1
j_gene: TRBJ2-3
CDR3aa: CATSDSGLRGADTQYF

v_gene: TRBV2
j_gene: TRBJ2-3
CDR3aa: CASSELLAGFTDTQYF

v_gene: TRBV28
j_gene: TRBJ1-5
CDR3aa: CASRARGRQPQHF

v_gene: TRBV7-2
j_gene: TRBJ2-5
CDR3aa: CASSLGGTGRETQYF

v_gene: TRBV7-9
j_gene: TRBJ1-2
CDR3aa: CASSLAGDGGVAIFLCANYGYTF

v_gene: TRBV20-1
j_gene: TRBJ2-3
CDR3aa: CSARGNSGSLARTQYF

v_gene: TRBV3-1
j_gene: TRBJ2-3
CDR3aa: CASSQDRYLGDTQYF

v_gene: TRBV10-3
j_gene: TRBJ2-7
CDR3aa: CAISFGSNPPVEQYF

v_gene: TRBV2
j_gene: TRBJ1-6
CDR3aa: CARNEGQYNSPLHF

v_gene: TRBV19
j_gene: TRBJ2-1
CDR3aa: CASSRSSDLYNEQFF

v_gene: TRBV2
j_gene: TRBJ1-6
CDR3aa: CASAAGAVNSPLHF

v_gene: TRBV20-1
j_gene: TRBJ2-1
CDR3aa: CSASTRKFANEQFF

v_gene: TRBV14
j_gene: TRBJ2-1
CDR3aa: CASSLDRGQGGEQFF

v_gene: TRBV7-9
j_gene: TRBJ2-1
CDR3aa: CAAEGTSASYNEQFF

v_gene: TRBV7-6
j_gene: TRBJ2-3
CDR3aa: CASSLAPQGPDTQYF

v_gene: TRBV20-1
j_gene: TRBJ1-1
CDR3aa: CSAINQGEAFF

v_gene: TRBV11-3
j_gene: TRBJ2-5
CDR3aa: CASRAAQETQYF

v_gene: TRBV5-1
j_gene: TRBJ1-5
CDR3aa: CASSPMGDSNQPQHF

v_gene: TRBV7-9
j_gene: TRBJ1-3
CDR3aa: CASNPLWAGEGNTIYF

v_gene: TRBV9
j_gene: TRBJ2-3
CDR3aa: CASGRAGTDTQYF

v_gene: TRBV5-6
j_gene: TRBJ2-1
CDR3aa: CASSLRGHEQFF

v_gene: TRBV9
j_gene: TRBJ2-2
CDR3aa: CASSVAETGELFF

v_gene: TRBV6-5
j_gene: TRBJ2-7
CDR3aa: CASSYAEGKYEQYF

v_gene: TRBV2
j_gene: TRBJ2-3
CDR3aa: CASSSSALLDTQYF

v_gene: TRBV30
j_gene: TRBJ2-3
CDR3aa: CAWVDRGKTTDTQYF

v_gene: TRBV11-2
j_gene: TRBJ2-3
CDR3aa: CASSLDTPFSSTDTQYF

v_gene: TRBV10-3
j_gene: TRBJ1-3
CDR3aa: CAIRDRSGNTIYF

v_gene: TRBV18
j_gene: TRBJ2-1
CDR3aa: CASSPRSSGTREQFF

v_gene: TRBV20-1
j_gene: TRBJ2-5
CDR3aa: CSVGQGKETQYF

v_gene: TRBV20-1
j_gene: TRBJ2-3
CDR3aa: CSARRSDTQYF